This T cell receptor beta chain was profiled in a study of blood T cell repertoires in COVID-19. Study context: Samples came from the United States, Italy and Spain, spanning acute and convalescent COVID-19. T cells, B-cell-depleted T cells, or PBMCs provided the cDNA or gDNA that served as material.

Trimming took 2 bases from V and 7 from J; bases not matched to a gene: 11. The CDR3 is 16 residues long. Per the germline V gene, CDR1 is LGHNT and CDR2 is FRNRAP. Authors' methods: The authors estimated nucleated cell counts from reference gene primer amplification. Clones were sequenced by immunoSEQ multiplex PCR, and TCRdb holds only the in-frame ones, with some missing. The V and J calls and clone size are taken from that table; D and trimming were inferred from the DNA. The table lists about 140,000 clones, more than 75% of them singletons. This chain joins TRBV12-5 and TRBJ2-3, with 8 nucleotides matching TRBD1. This TCR was sampled from a man aged 55 to 70 who had recovered from COVID-19. Sample: peripheral blood. The CDR3 region is CASGLLGQGSQYTQYF. For the CDR3, the DNA is TGTGCTAGTGGTTTGCTCGGACAGGGATCCCAATATACGCAGTATTTT.